The clone carrying this T cell receptor (beta chain) was detected only once. Clones were read by immunoSEQ multiplex PCR, and TCRdb kept only the in-frame ones, dropping some. Here the sample spans some 240,000 clones, roughly 87% being singletons. V lost 4 bases and J 8 bases, leaving 12 bases between the germline ends. CDR3 length: 14 residues. Germline CDR1 SNHLY, CDR2 FYNNEI. These data originate in a study of Ad26.COV2.S vaccination and SARS-CoV-2 variants. The treatment is: about 20 received Ad26.COV2.S at low or high dose, single or two shots; several received placebo; per-sample allocation not given. The samples were gathered on day 63 after the first injection of vaccine or placebo. In the vaccine, an Ad26 vector expressed the SARS-CoV-2 spike of the Wuhan strain.

This sequence joins TRBV2 and TRBJ1-6; TRBD1 is a possible D gene (6 bases). The source is a person between 18 and 60 years old who received the Ad26.COV2.S COVID-19 vaccine or a placebo. The starting material was peripheral blood, obtained in a trial of Ad26.COV2.S vaccine versus placebo. CDR3 DNA: TGTGCCAGCAGTGCGGGAGGGGGGGATTCACCCCTCCACTTT. It translates to CASSAGGGDSPLHF.